This TCR beta chain stems from a study of blood T cell repertoires in COVID-19. Study background: Samples of COVID-19 (acute and convalescent) were obtained from the United States, Italy and Spain. PBMCs, B-cell-depleted T cells, or T cells were the source of the cDNA or gDNA that made up the material.

The germline CDR1 and CDR2 sequences are MDHEN and SYDVKM. J lost 4 bases, V lost 7 bases, and 9 bases had no gene match. This CDR3 has 15 amino acids. Measured with immunoSEQ multiplex PCR; TCRdb has only the in-frame clones, and not every one. This table holds around 88,000 clones, approximately 84% found once. The genes are TRBV28 and TRBJ2-3, with 9 bases lining up with TRBD2. Sequencing used peripheral blood. The receptor was derived from a woman of 80 years or more with acute or convalescent COVID-19. The CDR3 DNA sequence: TGTGCCAGCAAAACTGCGGGGGGGGGCCCAGATACGCAGTATTTT. Amino acids: CASKTAGGGPDTQYF. The variable domain in full, completed from reference TRBV28 and TRBJ2-3, reads DVKVTQSSRYLVKRTGEKVFLECVQDMDHENMFWYRQDPGLGLRLIYFSYDVKMKEKGDIPEGYSVSREKKERFSLILESASTNQTSMYLCASKTAGGGPDTQYFGPGTRLTVL.